The T cell receptor (beta chain) under discussion was sequenced for a study of vaccination effects on CD4 cells after COVID-19. The V gene's germline CDR1 is MNHEY and CDR2 SMNVEV (reference sequence). This CDR3 comprises 17 residues. Deletions cut 2 bases from V and 0 bases from J, with 17 bases between. This table comes from immunoSEQ multiplex PCR, and its TCRdb copy is limited to in-frame clones, with some not included. The sample contains 50,000 to 70,000 clones, more than 60% of which appear only once. A roughly ten-day culture period preceded the isolation of CD4+ T cells. Remarks on this clone: Its antigen is as yet unknown.

The genes are TRBV27 and TRBJ2-7; a weak D match, TRBD2 (5 bases). Material: CD4+ T cells from PBMCs cultured without peptide, obtained before COVID-19 vaccination. This sequence originates from a human donor who had a prior SARS-CoV-2 infection. The CDR3 nucleotides are TGTGCCAGCAGTTTAGGAGCTAGAAGCGGCCTCTCCTACGAGCAGTACTTC. Translation gives CASSLGARSGLSYEQYF.